The clone carrying this T cell receptor beta chain has only one observation. The sample originates from a study of T-cell reconstitution after alpha-beta-depleted transplantation in children. Library preparation (for TCRbeta) was performed with unique molecular identifiers. From the PCR reads, TCRdb called clonotypes with MiXCR, one entry per CDR3 protein. The data hold over 550,000 distinct CDR3 sequences, with about 10% observed a single time. With 4 bases clipped from V and 4 bases from J, the junction kept 5 bases outside the gene matches. Germline values: CDR1 SGHAT, CDR2 FQNNGV. This CDR3 is built from 16 residues.

The clonotype originates from a human donor who donated a stem cell graft to a child with acute myeloid leukemia. The chain combines TRBV11-2 with TRBJ2-5; TRBD2 matches at 14 bases. This specimen was PBMCs from the stem cell graft donor, taken from the stem cell graft. The CDR3 reads CASSSGLAGVGETQYF. DNA for the CDR3: TGTGCCAGCAGCTCGGGACTAGCGGGAGTGGGAGAGACCCAGTACTTC.